Each of the 20 T cell receptor beta chains below was sequenced from the same sample in a study of regulatory T cells in long-lasting Graves disease. Time point indicated: newly diagnosed GD, antithyroid drugs for less than 3 months. PBMC RNA was the source of the TCR library. Arm-PCR of CDR3 regions and iRepertoire HTBI primers were the basis on which TCR beta libraries were built. TCRdb recomputed calls from the multiplex PCR reads with MiXCR, one row per CDR3 protein. The data contain 400,000 to 450,000 distinct CDR3 sequences, less than 20% of them singletons. This sample also belongs to another study, concerning T cells in Graves' hyperthyroidism and ophthalmopathy.

The sample here was peripheral blood mononuclear cells (PBMCs), taken at new diagnosis, from a patient treated with antithyroid drugs. The receptor source for this set is a woman aged 25 to 39 with Graves disease.

This clonotype was counted at least ten times. The rearrangement links TRBV10-3 to TRBJ2-1, with 11 bases that match TRBD2. The CDR3 is made up of 16 amino acids. Per the germline V gene, CDR1 is ENHRY and CDR2 is SYGVKD. V gave up 4 bases and J gave up 4 bases; unmatched junction bases: 6. The CDR3 region has the DNA TGTGCCATCAGTGGGGTAGCGGGAGGGCGGTACAATGAGCAGTTCTTC. Protein sequence: CAISGVAGGRYNEQFF.

This chain connects TRBV6-1 to TRBJ2-1, with 15 nucleotides matching TRBD2. In germline, CDR1 is MNHNS, CDR2 SASEGT. The CDR3 is 17 residues long. Germline trimming cut 4 bases from V and 1 base from J; bases unmatched to any gene: 2. CDR3 DNA: TGTGCCAGCAGTGTCGGACTAGCGGGAGGGTCCTACAATGAGCAGTTCTTC. Amino acids: CASSVGLAGGSYNEQFF.

This clonotype was seen repeatedly, ten times or more. V usage is TRBV2 and J usage is TRBJ1-3; 7 positions agree with TRBD1. The CDR3 sequence is 18 residues long. V trimming: 6 bases; J trimming: 0 bases; junction bases outside the gene matches: 14. Per the germline V gene, CDR1 is SNHLY and CDR2 is FYNNEI. CDR3 in DNA: TGTGCCAGCAGGGGGGCTACCGGACAGGATACCTCTGGAAACACCATATATTTT. Its protein product is CASRGATGQDTSGNTIYF.

V is TRBV29-1 and J is TRBJ2-7, with D perhaps TRBD2 (6 bases). Per the germline V gene, CDR1 is SQVTM and CDR2 is ANQGSEA. Trimming pared 5 bases from V and 7 bases from J, leaving 24 bases between. There are 15 residues in the CDR3. The CDR3 here is CSVLDRGLPYEEQYF. DNA of the CDR3: TGCAGCGTTTTGGACCGGGGACTCCCCTACGAGGAGCAGTACTTC.

This clonotype was recorded a few times. V gene TRBV4-1 combines with J gene TRBJ2-7; 7 bases match TRBD2. Germline-derived CDR1 and CDR2 are MGHRA and YSYEKL. V was pared by 0 bases and J by 4 bases, with 6 bases of the junction left unmatched. The CDR3 runs to 15 residues. CDR3 sequence reads: CASSQDRGSRYEQYF. CDR3 DNA: TGCGCCAGCAGCCAAGATCGCGGGAGTAGGTACGAGCAGTACTTC.

This clonotype was recorded many times. This rearrangement joins TRBV30 to TRBJ2-2, with 9 bases lining up with TRBD2. J was trimmed by 2 bases and V by 3 bases; bases with no gene match: 4. This CDR3 spans 15 amino acids. Germline lookup yields CDR1 GTSNPN and CDR2 SVGIG (reference sequence). The CDR3 loop is CAWRRLAGNTGELFF. The CDR3 region has the DNA TGTGCCTGGAGGAGGCTAGCGGGAAACACCGGGGAGCTGTTTTTT.

The V call is TRBV4-1, the J call TRBJ2-1, with TRBD1 as a possible D gene (5 bases). CDR3 length: 14 amino acids. V lost 0 bases, J lost 10 bases, and 13 bases lay in between. Germline V gene lookup returns CDR1 MGHRA and CDR2 YSYEKL. CDR3 loop: CASSQDSSGFEQFF. The CDR3 region has the DNA TGCGCCAGCAGCCAAGATAGTTCAGGGTTCGAGCAGTTCTTC.

Many counts were recorded for this clonotype. The chain has TRBV12-3 or TRBV12-4 and TRBJ2-5, with 10 bases lining up with TRBD1. The CDR3 extends over 16 amino acids. V lost 6 bases to trimming and J lost 5 bases; unmatched junction nucleotides: 12. The CDR3, as DNA: TGTGCCAGCAGGCCTACCCCGGGACAGGGGAGGGAGACCCAGTACTTC. Protein product: CASRPTPGQGRETQYF.

This clonotype was recorded at least ten times. The genes are TRBV19 and TRBJ2-7; D unclear. Germline values: CDR1 LNHDA, CDR2 SQIVND (reference sequence). Trimming stripped 2 bases from V and 2 bases from J, with 7 bases between. This CDR3 contains 13 residues. The DNA for the CDR3 is TGTGCCAGTAGTATATCTCCGGCCTACGAGCAGTACTTC. Protein: CASSISPAYEQYF.

The rearrangement joins TRBV6-1 to TRBJ1-5; 12 positions agree with TRBD1. This CDR3 region has 15 residues. CDR1 and CDR2 (germline): MNHNS, SASEGT. The ends lost 6 bases at V and 6 bases at J; junction bases unmatched: 6. The CDR3 nucleotides read TGTGCCAGCAGCTTGGGACAGGGGGCGCGTCAGCCCCAGCATTTT. Its protein product is CASSLGQGARQPQHF.

This chain links TRBV4-1 with TRBJ1-5; 10 bases are shared with TRBD1. The CDR3 covers 16 residues. Trimming removed 3 bases from V and 9 bases from J; junction bases left unmatched: 11. The V gene's germline CDR1 is MGHRA and CDR2 YSYEKL. Written as DNA, the CDR3 is TGCGCCAGCAGCCAGGAGGGAAGACAGGGGGCTTGGCCCCAGCATTTT. It is translated as CASSQEGRQGAWPQHF.

In its sample, this clonotype was seen a few times. The chain uses TRBV28 and TRBJ1-2, with 10 positions matching TRBD1. The J segment lost 4 bases and the V segment lost 7 bases, leaving 9 bases of the junction unmatched. The V gene's germline CDR1 is MDHEN and CDR2 SYDVKM. The CDR3 consists of 15 residues. The CDR3 reads CASKTPGQGPYGYTF. The CDR3, as DNA: TGTGCCAGCAAGACCCCGGGACAGGGGCCCTATGGCTACACCTTC.

The rearrangement joins TRBV4-3 to TRBJ2-2; D perhaps matches TRBD2 (5 bases). Germline CDR1 is LGHNA and CDR2 is YSLEER. The CDR3 loop spans 14 amino acids. Trimming stripped 8 bases from V and 1 base from J, with 11 bases between. CDR3 coding DNA: TGCGCCAGCCGCGGGCACCTGAACACCGGGGAGCTGTTTTTT. Protein: CASRGHLNTGELFF.

As to this clonotype: This could be a read error, since a much larger clone is one nucleotide away. The chain combines TRBV11-2 with TRBJ2-4; 8 bases line up with TRBD2. The germline CDR1 and CDR2 sequences are SGHAT and FQNNGV. The junction had 17 bases not matched to a gene; V was cut back by 0 bases and J by 13 bases. The CDR3 runs to 17 residues. CDR3 DNA sequence: TGTGCCAGCAGCTTAGATCTAGGCGAGCGGGAGAACAATGAGCAGTACTTC. It is translated as CASSLDLGERENNEQYF.

This clonotype has only a few counts. The V and J genes are TRBV20-1 and TRBJ1-6, with 9 bases identical to TRBD1. Germline V gene data show CDR1 as DFQATT and CDR2 as SNEGSKA (reference sequence). The CDR3 spans 14 residues. Losses at the gene ends were 3 bases for V and 6 bases for J; bases not matched to a gene: 3. The CDR3 spells CSASHRGPNSPLHF. The CDR3 nucleotides are TGCAGTGCTAGTCACAGGGGGCCTAATTCACCCCTCCACTTT.

Regarding this clonotype: Possible read error: a much larger clone is one base away. The rearrangement links TRBV11-2 to TRBJ2-7, with D perhaps matching TRBD1 (6 bases). Germline V CDR1 and CDR2: SGHAT, FQNNGV. There are 13 residues in the CDR3. For the CDR3, the DNA is TGTGCCAGCAGCTTTGAACAGGGCTACGAGCAGCACTTC. This codes for CASSFEQGYEQHF.

V usage is TRBV20-1 and J usage is TRBJ2-2; TRBD2 agrees at 7 bases. In germline, CDR1 is DFQATT, CDR2 SNEGSKA (reference sequence). The CDR3 has 15 residues. The junction had 8 bases not matched to a gene; V was cut back by 2 bases and J by 5 bases. CDR3 region: CSARTGTIITGELFF. CDR3 nucleotide sequence: TGCAGTGCTAGAACCGGGACTATCATAACCGGGGAGCTGTTTTTT.

The rearrangement uses TRBV6-1 and TRBJ2-5, with TRBD2 identical over 14 bases. V was clipped by 4 bases and J by 5 bases; unmatched bases: 6. This CDR3 is built from 16 residues. The germline CDR1 and CDR2 sequences are MNHNS and SASEGT. The CDR3 bases are TGTGCCAGCAGTGCCCGACTAGCGGGAGGGCCGGAGACCCAGTACTTC. Translated, it gives CASSARLAGGPETQYF.

This clonotype was detected many times. The chain carries TRBV28 and TRBJ2-1; 14 bases agree with TRBD2. CDR3 length: 15 residues. J gave up 7 bases and V 8 bases, and 7 bases lay outside the gene matches. The germline V gene encodes CDR1 MDHEN and CDR2 SYDVKM. The CDR3: CASLGTSGGWNEQFF. In DNA, the CDR3 is TGTGCCAGCTTGGGGACTAGCGGGGGATGGAATGAGCAGTTCTTC.

At least ten counts were recorded for this clonotype. The chain couples TRBV27 to TRBJ2-3, with D possibly TRBD2 on 5 matching bases. The germline CDR1 and CDR2 sequences are MNHEY and SMNVEV (reference sequence). V shed 5 bases and J shed 6 bases, with 9 bases lying between them. The CDR3 extends over 12 amino acids. In DNA, the CDR3 is TGTGCCAGCAGTCCGAGGGTCGATACGCAGTATTTT. Amino acids: CASSPRVDTQYF.